This T cell receptor beta chain was profiled in a study of beta chain features in type 1 diabetes. This clone was counted a few times. What it binds is not known. As every portion of the isolated RNA was reverse transcribed, the sequencing read expressed TCRB transcripts. Using immunoSEQ multiplex PCR, the repertoire was profiled, and TCRdb retains in-frame clones only, with some absent. Of 40,000 to 55,000 clones listed, around 45% were seen once; the top ten hold 0.13%. CDR1 is SGHTA and CDR2 is FQGNSA in the germline V gene. This CDR3 has 15 amino acids. Germline trimming cut 3 bases from V and 5 bases from J; bases unmatched to any gene: 5. General study findings and limits: Within each of all four CD4+ subsets, Type 1 diabetes patients had TCRB CDR3s that were moderately but significantly shorter.

The source is a man in his thirties or forties with type 1 diabetes. Sequences were obtained from stem cell memory CD4+ T cells from blood. The chain joins TRBV7-2 to TRBJ2-2, with 8 bases identical to TRBD2. CDR3 protein: CASSFRSSGTGELFF. CDR3 in DNA: TGTGCCAGCAGCTTTCGGTCTAGCGGGACCGGGGAGCTGTTTTTT.